This entry concerns a single T cell receptor beta chain. These data are taken from a study of CD8 T cells in Susac syndrome. Peripheral blood CD8+ and CD4+ T cells were profiled by TCR beta sequencing. V dropped 3 bases and J dropped 8; count of bases not matched to a gene: 7. The germline gives CDR1 DFQATT, CDR2 SNEGSKA (reference sequence). This CDR3 spans 14 amino acids. RNA amounts of about 0.45 to 1 ug underwent reverse transcription with random hexamers. A multiplex approach, immunoSEQ multiplex PCR, amplified TCR beta CDR3 across 54 Vbeta and 13 Jbeta. TCRdb itself ran the immunoSEQ multiplex PCR reads through MiXCR, one entry per CDR3 protein. Seen here are 150,000 to 200,000 distinct CDR3 sequences, around 94% observed once, and the top ten hold 0.14%.

The material sequenced was CD4+ T cells from PBMCs. The clonotype was recovered from a human donor in good health. The chain combines TRBV20-1 with TRBJ2-1; 10 bases are shared with TRBD2. CDR3: CSASKRGGIYEQFF. CDR3 bases: TGCAGTGCTAGTAAGCGGGGGGGCATCTATGAGCAGTTCTTC.